Given below is one T cell receptor (beta chain) in context. These data belong to a study of cytomegalovirus exposure and HLA in healthy donors. Study overall: As an earlier analysis found, roughly 170 million T cells yielded fewer than 130 million unique TCR beta sequences.

PCR primers comprised 60 Vbeta and 13 Jbeta primers. Repertoires were generated with immunoSEQ multiplex PCR, while TCRdb's copy carries only in-frame clones and drops some. The repertoire consists of around 87,000 clones, with 81% occurring once and the leading ten covering about 1.2%. The V gene's germline CDR1 is LNHNV and CDR2 YYDKDF (reference sequence). The CDR3 loop spans 14 amino acids. V was cut by 3 bases and J by 3 bases, with 11 bases left in between. This clonotype was sampled from a girl aged 2-10 years in good health and CMV-seropositive. The chain carries TRBV15 and TRBJ1-1, with a possible D match to TRBD1 (5 bases). The sample comprised PBMCs. The CDR3 DNA reads TGTGCCACCAGCAGCCGGGGGACTGACACTGAAGCTTTCTTT. Protein: CATSSRGTDTEAFF.